This T cell receptor beta chain was sequenced in a study of shared clonotypes between healthy human individuals. Data came from immunoSEQ multiplex PCR; TCRdb stores just in-frame clones and leaves some out. The sample holds 2,500,000 or so clones; approximately 90% are singletons and the top ten take roughly 0.13%. The V end lost 5 bases, the J end lost 2 bases, and 15 bases lay between the germline ends. The CDR3 runs 15 residues. Looked up from germline, CDR1 is MNHEY and CDR2 is SVGAGI. Material: naive CD4+ T cells sorted from blood. This sample's subset: CD45RA+ positively selected. The chain recombines TRBV6-5 with TRBJ2-5; D is possibly TRBD2 (5 bases). This TCR was recovered from a man aged 18 to 29 in good health. The CDR3 nucleotides are TGTGCCAGCAGTACTCGGACTGGCCGACAAGAGACCCAGTACTTC. Encoded protein: CASSTRTGRQETQYF.